Given below is one T cell receptor (beta chain) in context. The antigen remains undetermined. These data come from a study of spatial heterogeneity in lung cancer. The study's findings and limits: Expanded alpha and beta TCR counts within tumors tracked tumor mutation counts.

One entry per CDR3 protein results from TCRdb running MiXCR on the 5' RACE reads. The sample holds 20,000 to 25,000 distinct CDR3 sequences, roughly 8.6% seen once. The sample's time point: sample taken at primary tumor resection. The donors, 72 patients with untreated early-stage non-small cell lung cancer, provided the samples. This CDR3 is built from 14 residues. The germline CDR1 and CDR2 sequences are MNHNS and SASEGT. V shed 6 bases, J shed 7 bases, and the junction held 6 bases outside the gene matches. The sample in question was lung tumor tissue, obtained at surgery. The clonotype was recovered from a male donor with early-stage non-small cell lung cancer. The chain uses TRBV6-1 and TRBJ1-4; 9 nucleotides align to TRBD1. CDR3 protein: CASRSWTGVEKLFF. The CDR3 DNA reads TGTGCCAGCAGATCGTGGACAGGGGTTGAAAAACTGTTTTTT.